This T cell receptor beta chain was identified in a study of T cells in Graves' hyperthyroidism and ophthalmopathy. Study-level results: Researchers found most expanded thyroid clonotypes above 0.001 in blood as well.

This clonotype was counted many times. The target antigen is unknown. Investigators excluded patients with uncontrolled infection, other autoimmune disease, pregnancy or lactation. V was cut by 3 bases and J by 0 bases, with 3 bases left in between. The CDR3 covers 13 residues. The investigators amplified TCR beta CDR3 regions from RNA transcripts. The HTBI primer set was used in a first-round RT-PCR of the TCR CDR3. TCRdb independently ran MiXCR on the multiplex PCR reads; one entry per CDR3 protein. The sample contains 300,000 to 450,000 distinct CDR3 sequences, approximately 15% of which appear only once.

The clonotype comes from a man aged 30 to 45 with Graves' hyperthyroidism that later progressed to Graves' ophthalmopathy. The genes are TRBV12-3 or TRBV12-4 and TRBJ1-5, with D hard to call. The sequencing input was blood. The CDR3 spells CASSLTSNQPQHF. The CDR3 DNA reads as TGTGCCAGCAGTTTGACTAGCAATCAGCCCCAGCATTTT.